This entry describes one T cell receptor beta chain. This sample is drawn from a study of blood T cell repertoires in COVID-19. At the level of the study: The United States, Italy and Spain supplied acute and convalescent COVID-19 samples. PBMCs, B-cell-depleted T cells, or T cells provided the cDNA or gDNA that made up the material.

The CDR3 is 15 amino acids. CDR1 SGDLS and CDR2 YYNGEE come from the germline V gene. V was clipped by 0 bases and J by 3 bases, with 10 bases between them. Original processing methods: Amplification with reference gene primers provided the estimates of nucleated cell counts. The table came from immunoSEQ multiplex PCR; TCRdb's copy has only in-frame clones and leaves some out. For V, J and clone size, that table is used; D and trimming come from the DNA. The sample lists about 59,000 clones; 75% to 85% were seen once. The sequence came from a man aged 55 to 70 with acute or convalescent COVID-19. V is TRBV9 and J is TRBJ2-4, with TRBD2 as a possible D gene (7 bases). Sequencing input: peripheral blood. CDR3 nucleotide sequence: TGTGCCAGCAGCGTAGCGGGGGGCGACAAAAACATTCAGTACTTC. Amino acid sequence: CASSVAGGDKNIQYF.